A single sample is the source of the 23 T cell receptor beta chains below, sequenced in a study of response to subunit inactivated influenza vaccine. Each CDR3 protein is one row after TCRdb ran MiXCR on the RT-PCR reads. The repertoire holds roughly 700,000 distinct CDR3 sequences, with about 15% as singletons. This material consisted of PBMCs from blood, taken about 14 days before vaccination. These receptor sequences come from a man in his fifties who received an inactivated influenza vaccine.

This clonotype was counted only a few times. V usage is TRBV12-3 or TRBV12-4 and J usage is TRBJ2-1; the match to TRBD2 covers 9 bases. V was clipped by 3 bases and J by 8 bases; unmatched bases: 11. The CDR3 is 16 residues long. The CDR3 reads CASSFSLLAGSDEQFF. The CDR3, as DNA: TGTGCCAGCAGTTTTTCTCTCCTAGCGGGGAGCGATGAGCAGTTCTTC.

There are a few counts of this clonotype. CDR3 loop: CATSRDRPGMNTEAFF. Here the CDR3 DNA reads TGTGCCACCAGCAGAGATCGGCCAGGCATGAACACTGAAGCTTTCTTT. V is TRBV15 and J is TRBJ1-1; unclear D gene. The CDR3 has 16 residues. V gave up 0 bases and J gave up 0 bases, with 11 bases separating them. The germline V gene encodes CDR1 LNHNV and CDR2 YYDKDF (reference sequence).

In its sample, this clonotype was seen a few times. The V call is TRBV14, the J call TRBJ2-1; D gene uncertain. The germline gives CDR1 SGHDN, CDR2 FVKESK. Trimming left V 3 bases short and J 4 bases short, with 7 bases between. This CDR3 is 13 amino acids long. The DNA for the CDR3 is TGTGCCAGCAGCCAGTCCAGATACAATGAGCAGTTCTTC. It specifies CASSQSRYNEQFF.

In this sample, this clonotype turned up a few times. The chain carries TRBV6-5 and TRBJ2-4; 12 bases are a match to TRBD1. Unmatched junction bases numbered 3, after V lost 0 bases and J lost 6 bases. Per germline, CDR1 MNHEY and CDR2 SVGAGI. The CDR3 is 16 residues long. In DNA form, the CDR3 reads TGTGCCAGCAGTTACTCGGGACAGGGGGCGGGAAACATTCAGTACTTC. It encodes CASSYSGQGAGNIQYF.

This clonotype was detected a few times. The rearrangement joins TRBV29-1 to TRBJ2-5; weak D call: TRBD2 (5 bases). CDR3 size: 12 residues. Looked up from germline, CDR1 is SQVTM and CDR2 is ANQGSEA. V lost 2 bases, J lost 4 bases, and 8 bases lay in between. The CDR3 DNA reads TGCAGCGTTGAACCACTAGGAGAGACCCAGTACTTC. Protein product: CSVEPLGETQYF.

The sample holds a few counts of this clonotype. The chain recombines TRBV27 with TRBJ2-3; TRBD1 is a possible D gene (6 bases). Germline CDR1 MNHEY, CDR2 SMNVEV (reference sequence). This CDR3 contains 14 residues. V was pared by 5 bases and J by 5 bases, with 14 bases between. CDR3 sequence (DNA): TGTGCCAGCAGTCTACGGCGGACAGTAGATACGCAGTATTTT. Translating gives CASSLRRTVDTQYF.

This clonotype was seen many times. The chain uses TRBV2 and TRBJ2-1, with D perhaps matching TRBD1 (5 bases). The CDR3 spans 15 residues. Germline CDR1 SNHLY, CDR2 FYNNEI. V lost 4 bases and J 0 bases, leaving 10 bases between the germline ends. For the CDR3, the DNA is TGTGCCAGCAGTGGCCAAGACAGCTCCTACAATGAGCAGTTCTTC. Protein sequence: CASSGQDSSYNEQFF.

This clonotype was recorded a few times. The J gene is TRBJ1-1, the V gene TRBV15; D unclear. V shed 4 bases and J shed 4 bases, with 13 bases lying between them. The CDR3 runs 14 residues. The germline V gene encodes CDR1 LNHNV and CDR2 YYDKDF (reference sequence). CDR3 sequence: CATSTPGLGTEAFF. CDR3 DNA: TGTGCCACCAGCACTCCCGGTTTGGGCACTGAAGCTTTCTTT.

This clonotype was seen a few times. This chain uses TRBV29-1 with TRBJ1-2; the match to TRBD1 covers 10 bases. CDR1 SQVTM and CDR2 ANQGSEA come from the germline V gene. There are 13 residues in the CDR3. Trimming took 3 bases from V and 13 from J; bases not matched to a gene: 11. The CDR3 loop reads CSVENLDRGQTTF. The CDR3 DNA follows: TGCAGCGTTGAGAACCTAGACAGGGGGCAAACCACCTTC.

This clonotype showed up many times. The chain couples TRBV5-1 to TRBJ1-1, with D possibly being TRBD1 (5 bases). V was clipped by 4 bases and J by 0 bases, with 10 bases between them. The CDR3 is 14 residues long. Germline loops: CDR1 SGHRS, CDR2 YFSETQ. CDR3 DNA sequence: TGCGCCAGCAGCGTAGACAGTCTGAACACTGAAGCTTTCTTT. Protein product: CASSVDSLNTEAFF.

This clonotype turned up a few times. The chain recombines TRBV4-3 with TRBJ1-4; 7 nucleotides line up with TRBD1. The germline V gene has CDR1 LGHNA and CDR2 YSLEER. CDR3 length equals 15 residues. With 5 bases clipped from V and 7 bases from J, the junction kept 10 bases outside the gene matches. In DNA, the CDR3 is TGCGCCAGCAGCAATGCGAGGGGGCTGAGTGAAAAACTGTTTTTT. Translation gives CASSNARGLSEKLFF.

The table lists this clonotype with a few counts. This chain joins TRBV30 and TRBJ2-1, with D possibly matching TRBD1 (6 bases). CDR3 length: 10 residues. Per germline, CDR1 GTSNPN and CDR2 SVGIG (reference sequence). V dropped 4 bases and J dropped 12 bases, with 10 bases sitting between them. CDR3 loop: CAWTGAGQFF. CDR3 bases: TGTGCCTGGACAGGGGCCGGGCAGTTCTTC.

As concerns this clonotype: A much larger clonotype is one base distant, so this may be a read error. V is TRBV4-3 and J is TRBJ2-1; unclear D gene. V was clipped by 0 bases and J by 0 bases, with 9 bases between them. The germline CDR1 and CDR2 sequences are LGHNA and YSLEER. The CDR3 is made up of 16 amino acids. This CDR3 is CASSQEEDSSYNEQFF. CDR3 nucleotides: TGCGCCAGCAGCCAAGAGGAAGATAGCTCCTACAATGAGCAGTTCTTC.

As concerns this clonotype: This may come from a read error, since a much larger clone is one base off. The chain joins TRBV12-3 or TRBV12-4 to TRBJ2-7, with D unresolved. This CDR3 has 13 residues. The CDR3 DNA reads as TGTCCCAGCAGTTTAGTCAGGCCTTGGGAGCAGTACTTC. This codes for CPSSLVRPWEQYF.

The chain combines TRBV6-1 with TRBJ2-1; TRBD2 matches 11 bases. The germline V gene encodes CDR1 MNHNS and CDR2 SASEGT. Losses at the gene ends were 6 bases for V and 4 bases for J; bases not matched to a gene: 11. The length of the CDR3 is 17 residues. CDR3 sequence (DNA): TGTGCCAGCAGCATTTCCGGGACTAGCGGTATATACAATGAGCAGTTCTTC. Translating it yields CASSISGTSGIYNEQFF.

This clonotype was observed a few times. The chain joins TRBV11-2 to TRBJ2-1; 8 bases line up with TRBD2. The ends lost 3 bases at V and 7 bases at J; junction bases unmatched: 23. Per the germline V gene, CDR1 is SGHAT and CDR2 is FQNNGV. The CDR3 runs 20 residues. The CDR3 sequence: CASSFTGLVFKFGPGNEQFF. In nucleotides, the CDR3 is TGTGCCAGCAGCTTTACGGGACTAGTGTTTAAATTTGGACCAGGGAATGAGCAGTTCTTC.

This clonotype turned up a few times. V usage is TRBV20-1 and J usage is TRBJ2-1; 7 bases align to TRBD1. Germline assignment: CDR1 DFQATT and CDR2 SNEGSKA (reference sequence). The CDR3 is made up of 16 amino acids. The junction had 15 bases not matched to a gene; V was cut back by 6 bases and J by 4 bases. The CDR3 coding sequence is TGCAGTGCAACCCGACAGGGTCTTAGAGGATACAATGAGCAGTTCTTC. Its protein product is CSATRQGLRGYNEQFF.

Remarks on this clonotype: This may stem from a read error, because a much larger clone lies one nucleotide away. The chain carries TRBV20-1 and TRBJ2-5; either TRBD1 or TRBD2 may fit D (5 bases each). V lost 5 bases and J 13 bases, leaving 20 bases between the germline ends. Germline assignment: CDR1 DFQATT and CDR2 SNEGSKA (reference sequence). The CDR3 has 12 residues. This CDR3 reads CSAYPSSGTRYF. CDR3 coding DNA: TGCAGTGCTTACCCCTCATCCGGGACGCGGTACTTC.

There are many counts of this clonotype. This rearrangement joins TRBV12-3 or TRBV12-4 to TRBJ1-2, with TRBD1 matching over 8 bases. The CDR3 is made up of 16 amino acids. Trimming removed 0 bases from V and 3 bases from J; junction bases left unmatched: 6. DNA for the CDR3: TGTGCCAGCAGTTTAGCAGGCCGGGGACAGGACTATGGCTACACCTTC. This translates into CASSLAGRGQDYGYTF.

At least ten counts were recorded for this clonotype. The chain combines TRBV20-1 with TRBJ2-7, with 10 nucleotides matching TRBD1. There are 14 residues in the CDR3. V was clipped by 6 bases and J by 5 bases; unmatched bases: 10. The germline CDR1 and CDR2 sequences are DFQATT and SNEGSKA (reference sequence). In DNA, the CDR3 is TGCAGTGCCCGTGCTTGGGACAGGGGCCACGAGCAGTACTTC. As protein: CSARAWDRGHEQYF.

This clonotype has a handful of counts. Here the CDR3 DNA reads TGCGCCAGCAGCCCCCTGGGGAGATCTAACTATGGCTACACCTTC. Translated: CASSPLGRSNYGYTF. The chain uses TRBV5-1 and TRBJ1-2, with D unclear. V lost 4 bases, J lost 0 bases, and 13 bases lay in between. CDR3 size: 15 residues. The V gene's germline CDR1 is SGHRS and CDR2 YFSETQ.

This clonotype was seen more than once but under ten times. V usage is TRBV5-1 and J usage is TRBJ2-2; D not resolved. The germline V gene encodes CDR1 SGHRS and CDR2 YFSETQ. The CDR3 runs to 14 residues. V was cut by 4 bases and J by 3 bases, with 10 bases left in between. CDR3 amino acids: CASSPVFDTGELFF. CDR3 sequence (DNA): TGCGCCAGCAGCCCCGTGTTTGACACCGGGGAGCTGTTTTTT.

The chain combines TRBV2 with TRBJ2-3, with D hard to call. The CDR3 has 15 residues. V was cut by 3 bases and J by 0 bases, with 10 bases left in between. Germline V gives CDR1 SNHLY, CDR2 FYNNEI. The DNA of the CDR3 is TGTGCCAGCAGTGAGGGGTGGAGTAGCACAGATACGCAGTATTTT. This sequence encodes CASSEGWSSTDTQYF.